The 7 T cell receptor beta chains below come from one sample, sequenced in a study of shared clonotypes between healthy human individuals. CD8 cells classed as naive were CD45RO-negative and positively selected for CCR7, excluding terminally differentiated effector memory CD45RA+ cells. Repertoires were generated with immunoSEQ multiplex PCR, while TCRdb's copy carries only in-frame clones and drops some. The sample shows around 2,100,000 clones, approximately 94% of them seen only once. Sequenced material: naive CD8+ T cells sorted from blood. The receptor set was obtained from a man aged 18 to 29 in good health.

This clone was seen a single time. The V and J genes are TRBV9 and TRBJ2-1; TRBD2 matches 8 bases. Germline loops: CDR1 SGDLS, CDR2 YYNGEE. This CDR3 has 16 residues. J lost 4 bases, V lost 3 bases, and 9 bases had no gene match. CDR3: CASSASSGTLYNEQFF. The CDR3 DNA reads TGTGCCAGCAGCGCCAGTAGCGGGACCCTTTACAATGAGCAGTTCTTC.

V is TRBV5-1 and J is TRBJ2-3, with a possible D match to TRBD2 (6 bases). Trimming left V 6 bases short and J 4 bases short, with 18 bases between. The CDR3 is 15 amino acids. CDR1 is SGHRS, CDR2 YFSETQ, per germline. CDR3 protein: CASTGVGLSADTQYF. CDR3 nucleotides: TGCGCCAGCACTGGGGTGGGACTTAGCGCAGATACGCAGTATTTT. Drawing the rest from reference TRBV5-1 and TRBJ2-3, the complete variable domain is KAGVTQTPRYLIKTRGQQVTLSCSPISGHRSVSWYQQTPGQGLQFLFEYFSETQRNKGNFPGRFSGRQFSNSRSEMNVSTLELGDSALYLCASTGVGLSADTQYFGPGTRLTVL.

V usage is TRBV30 and J usage is TRBJ1-1; no firm D call. V was clipped by 5 bases and J by 0 bases, with 7 bases between them. Germline loops: CDR1 GTSNPN, CDR2 SVGIG (reference sequence). CDR3 size: 12 residues. CDR3 region: CAWVTMNTEAFF. CDR3 DNA sequence: TGTGCCTGGGTGACCATGAACACTGAAGCTTTCTTT.

As to this clone: Other DNA sequences in this sample translate to the same CDR3. V is TRBV20-1 and J is TRBJ2-1, with D unresolved. V lost 3 bases to trimming and J lost 3 bases, with 3 bases between them. Germline V lookup: CDR1 DFQATT, CDR2 SNEGSKA (reference sequence). The CDR3 has 11 residues. The CDR3 bases are TGCAGTGCTAGCGACTACAATGAGCAGTTCTTC. This translates into CSASDYNEQFF.

This chain uses TRBV11-1 with TRBJ1-1, with D unclear. Germline V gene lookup returns CDR1 SGHAT and CDR2 FQDESV (reference sequence). Between the trimmed V and J ends, which lost 5 bases and 6 bases, there was a span of 16 bases. The CDR3 covers 14 residues. In DNA, the CDR3 is TGTGCCAGCAGCGCAGGTTTTGGGCCGCCTGAAGCTTTCTTT. It yields the protein CASSAGFGPPEAFF.

The rearrangement links TRBV10-2 to TRBJ2-1, with 14 nucleotides matching TRBD2. Germline V gene data show CDR1 as WSHSY and CDR2 as SAAADI. Trimming removed 5 bases from V and 8 bases from J; junction bases left unmatched: 5. The CDR3 contains 15 residues. CDR3 sequence (DNA): TGCGCCAGCAGTCCAGGGACTAGCGGGAGATATGAGCAGTTCTTC. Translated: CASSPGTSGRYEQFF.

This clone was seen once. This same CDR3 is encoded by further DNA sequences in the sample. This chain links TRBV27 with TRBJ2-3; no clear D gene. The CDR3 has 13 amino acids. CDR1 MNHEY and CDR2 SMNVEV come from the germline V gene (reference sequence). V was trimmed by 1 base and J by 4 bases, leaving 6 bases between them. The CDR3 DNA sequence: TGTGCCAGCAGTTTATACCCCGCAGATACGCAGTATTTT. Translating it yields CASSLYPADTQYF.